One sample yielded the 23 T cell receptor beta chains listed below, sequenced in a study of T cell responses to AZD1222 COVID-19 vaccine. Produced via immunoSEQ multiplex PCR; TCRdb's table is partial and in-frame only. Of 100,000 or so clones detected, 89% appear once; the ten largest clones hold approximately 40%. Sample: peripheral blood, taken 28 days after the second AZD1222 dose. The receptor source for this set is an adult who received the AZD1222 COVID-19 vaccine.

This clone was seen only once. This chain uses TRBV5-1 with TRBJ2-1, with TRBD2 identical over 7 bases. Unmatched junction bases numbered 7, after V lost 7 bases and J lost 6 bases. The germline V gene has CDR1 SGHRS and CDR2 YFSETQ. The CDR3 totals 13 residues. The CDR3 DNA follows: TGCGCCAGCCAATTGGGGGGGGGCAATGAGCAGTTCTTC. This translates into CASQLGGGNEQFF.

This sequence joins TRBV28 and TRBJ1-1; possibly TRBD1 for D (5 bases). Germline V gives CDR1 MDHEN, CDR2 SYDVKM. The CDR3 spans 15 residues. With 7 bases removed from V and 4 bases from J, the gap between germline ends came to 19 bases. CDR3 in amino acids: CASTLGVGAPTEAFF. DNA of the CDR3: TGTGCCAGCACCCTAGGGGTAGGGGCCCCCACTGAAGCTTTCTTT.

The chain carries TRBV19 and TRBJ2-7, with D perhaps assigned TRBD1 or TRBD2 (5 bases each). This CDR3 has 14 amino acids. Per the germline V gene, CDR1 is LNHDA and CDR2 is SQIVND (reference sequence). With 4 bases removed from V and 4 bases from J, the gap between germline ends came to 14 bases. This CDR3 reads CASSNVAGSYEQYF. CDR3 DNA: TGTGCCAGTAGTAACGTCGCAGGGAGTTACGAGCAGTACTTC.

The V and J genes are TRBV15 and TRBJ1-5, with D maybe TRBD1 (5 bases). CDR1 and CDR2 from the germline V gene are LNHNV and YYDKDF (reference sequence). The CDR3 extends over 15 amino acids. V lost 0 bases to trimming and J lost 7 bases, with 13 bases between them. The DNA of the CDR3 is TGTGCCACCAGCAGAGATCCGTCCGGGGGACAGCCCCAGCATTTT. Encoded protein: CATSRDPSGGQPQHF. Filled out from reference TRBV15 and TRBJ1-5, the complete variable domain reads DAMVIQNPRYQVTQFGKPVTLSCSQTLNHNVMYWYQQKSSQAPKLLFHYYDKDFNNEADTPDNFQSRRPNTSFCFLDIRSPGLGDTAMYLCATSRDPSGGQPQHFGDGTRLSIL.

This chain connects TRBV30 to TRBJ1-1, with 9 positions matching TRBD1. With 6 bases clipped from V and 4 bases from J, the junction kept 18 bases outside the gene matches. CDR1 is GTSNPN and CDR2 is SVGIG in the germline V gene (reference sequence). This CDR3 comprises 17 residues. The chain's CDR3 is CACLTKPLGQGRTEAFF. DNA for the CDR3: TGTGCCTGCCTAACTAAACCTTTGGGACAGGGACGCACTGAAGCTTTCTTT.

The V gene is TRBV27, the J gene TRBJ2-1, with 8 bases aligning to TRBD2. Losses at the gene ends were 8 bases for V and 6 bases for J; bases not matched to a gene: 9. The CDR3 is 14 residues long. Germline loops: CDR1 MNHEY, CDR2 SMNVEV (reference sequence). CDR3 DNA: TGTGCCAGCCGCCGAAGCGGGGGACTCAATGAGCAGTTCTTC. Translation: CASRRSGGLNEQFF.

This clone was recorded once. The chain carries TRBV7-9 and TRBJ2-2, with D possibly TRBD2 on 6 matching bases. CDR1 is SEHNR, CDR2 FQNEAQ, per germline (reference sequence). The V gene lost 7 bases and the J gene lost 7 bases, with 16 bases spanning the gap. This CDR3 has 14 residues. CDR3 in amino acids: CASTPSEIGGELFF. The CDR3 nucleotides are TGTGCCAGCACCCCTAGCGAGATAGGCGGGGAGCTGTTTTTT.

The V and J genes are TRBV3-1 (or the pseudogene TRBV3-2) and TRBJ2-7; possibly TRBD2 for D (5 bases). Germline V gives CDR1 LGHDT, CDR2 YNNKEL (reference sequence). V lost 2 bases and J lost 8, with 10 bases in between. The CDR3 runs to 12 residues. The CDR3 sequence is CASSQTSSKQYF. The DNA of the CDR3 is TGTGCCAGCAGCCAAACTAGTTCCAAGCAGTACTTC.

This clone was picked up one time. CDR3 protein: CASSLGDNSGNTIYF. Here the CDR3 DNA reads TGTGCCAGCAGTTTAGGGGACAACTCTGGAAACACCATATATTTT. The chain is built from TRBV28 and TRBJ1-3, with a possible D match to TRBD1 (6 bases). The CDR3 has 15 residues. V was shortened by 2 bases and J by 0 bases, with 8 bases between the two germline ends. Germline V gene sequence: CDR1 MDHEN, CDR2 SYDVKM. Full variable domain (rest looked up from reference TRBV28 and TRBJ1-3): DVKVTQSSRYLVKRTGEKVFLECVQDMDHENMFWYRQDPGLGLRLIYFSYDVKMKEKGDIPEGYSVSREKKERFSLILESASTNQTSMYLCASSLGDNSGNTIYFGEGSWLTVV.

The CDR3 is CSVEEAVSGETQYF. As DNA, the CDR3 is TGCAGCGTTGAAGAGGCGGTTAGTGGAGAGACCCAGTACTTC. The V and J genes are TRBV29-1 and TRBJ2-5; no clear D. CDR1 and CDR2 (germline): SQVTM, ANQGSEA. The CDR3 spans 14 residues. Trimming cost V 0 bases and J 4 bases, with 12 bases left between them.

The chain joins TRBV5-1 to TRBJ2-7, with no clear D. CDR3 length: 14 residues. From germline, CDR1 is SGHRS and CDR2 YFSETQ. V lost 5 bases and J 4 bases, leaving 16 bases between the germline ends. In DNA form, the CDR3 reads TGCGCCAGCAGAAATGACGGATTTTCGTACGAGCAGTACTTC. Its translation is CASRNDGFSYEQYF.

J is TRBJ1-2 and V is TRBV19; D is possibly TRBD1 (5 bases). With 6 bases removed from V and 6 bases from J, the gap between germline ends came to 17 bases. In germline, CDR1 is LNHDA, CDR2 SQIVND (reference sequence). The CDR3 sequence is 14 residues long. The CDR3 nucleotides are TGTGCCAGTAGGCCTGGGGACGGGGTGCATGGCTACACCTTC. It translates to CASRPGDGVHGYTF.

The chain is built from TRBV19 and TRBJ1-2; the D is unclear. There are 14 residues in the CDR3. Germline loops: CDR1 LNHDA, CDR2 SQIVND (reference sequence). With 4 bases removed from V and 2 bases from J, the gap between germline ends came to 11 bases. The CDR3 sequence is CASSTSTGNYGYTF. The CDR3 DNA is TGTGCCAGTAGTACCTCGACTGGAAACTATGGCTACACCTTC.

The rearrangement links TRBV5-1 to TRBJ1-2; D is unresolved. CDR3 length: 13 amino acids. Trimming removed 4 bases at V and 6 bases at J, with 13 bases between. From germline, CDR1 is SGHRS and CDR2 YFSETQ. CDR3 bases: TGCGCCAGCAGCATCCAACCGCCTGATGGCTACACCTTC. Its protein product is CASSIQPPDGYTF. The full variable domain, its missing parts supplied by reference TRBV5-1 and TRBJ1-2, is KAGVTQTPRYLIKTRGQQVTLSCSPISGHRSVSWYQQTPGQGLQFLFEYFSETQRNKGNFPGRFSGRQFSNSRSEMNVSTLELGDSALYLCASSIQPPDGYTFGSGTRLTVV.

V and J are TRBV7-2 and TRBJ2-3; 7 nucleotides align to TRBD2. V shed 2 bases and J 0 bases; nucleotides not matched to a gene: 5. The germline V gene has CDR1 SGHTA and CDR2 FQGNSA. This CDR3 has 16 residues. CDR3 region: CASSLFLAESTDTQYF. CDR3 nucleotide sequence: TGTGCCAGCAGCTTATTCCTAGCGGAGAGCACAGATACGCAGTATTTT.

The J gene is TRBJ2-7, the V gene TRBV28; a possible D gene is TRBD2 (5 bases). CDR1 and CDR2 (germline): MDHEN, SYDVKM. V was clipped by 7 bases and J by 3 bases, with 16 bases between them. The CDR3 runs 14 residues. CDR3 amino acids: CASTARDYSYEQYF. The CDR3 nucleotides read TGTGCCAGCACGGCGAGAGACTACAGCTACGAGCAGTACTTC.

The chain carries TRBV27 and TRBJ2-7; 7 positions agree with TRBD1. The V and J ends lost 6 bases and 5 bases, in that order; junction bases with no gene match: 7. Germline CDR1 reads MNHEY; CDR2 reads SMNVEV (reference sequence). The length of the CDR3 is 13 residues. DNA for the CDR3: TGTGCCAGCAGCTACAGGGGATCAAACGAGCAGTACTTC. The encoded protein is CASSYRGSNEQYF.

The chain carries TRBV18 and TRBJ2-4; the D is unclear. Trimming pared 2 bases from V and 0 bases from J, leaving 23 bases between. Germline assignment: CDR1 KGHSH and CDR2 LQKENI. This CDR3 contains 20 residues. The CDR3 spells CASSPSYVAPARVAKNIQYF. CDR3 bases: TGTGCCAGCTCACCATCCTACGTAGCCCCCGCAAGGGTAGCCAAAAACATTCAGTACTTC.

The chain recombines TRBV30 with TRBJ2-2; D might be TRBD2 (5 bases). V was cut by 0 bases and J by 6 bases, with 8 bases left in between. In germline, CDR1 is GTSNPN, CDR2 SVGIG (reference sequence). This CDR3 has 13 amino acids. CDR3 DNA sequence: TGTGCCTGGAGTGTACGGGGAGCCGGGGAGCTGTTTTTT. Translating it yields CAWSVRGAGELFF.

This clone was seen once. Sequence at one end of the junction differs from germline and may be a read error. The rearrangement links TRBV28 to TRBJ2-7, with D perhaps TRBD2 (6 bases). The length of the CDR3 is 12 residues. The germline V gene has CDR1 MDHEN and CDR2 SYDVKM. The DNA of the CDR3 is TGTGCCAGCAGATCAAGCCCGGGACTCCCCTCCTTC. Protein: CASRSSPGLPSF.

The rearrangement uses TRBV6-5 and TRBJ2-7; 9 bases align to TRBD2. Germline assignment: CDR1 MNHEY and CDR2 SVGAGI. CDR3 length equals 14 residues. V lost 4 bases and J lost 2; bases outside the gene matches: 3. DNA of the CDR3: TGTGCCAGCAGTTTTAGCGGGGGTACCTACGAGCAGTACTTC. Protein sequence: CASSFSGGTYEQYF.

The genes are TRBV15 and TRBJ2-1; D remains unclear. The CDR3 covers 15 residues. Germline CDR1 reads LNHNV; CDR2 reads YYDKDF (reference sequence). Trimming cost V 4 bases and J 7 bases, with 17 bases left between them. This CDR3 reads CATSKTAGSLNEQFF. The CDR3 DNA is TGTGCCACCAGCAAAACCGCCGGGTCGTTGAATGAGCAGTTCTTC.

This sequence joins TRBV13 and TRBJ2-7, with a weak D call TRBD1 (6 bases). Trimming stripped 5 bases from V and 5 bases from J, with 16 bases between. CDR3 length: 14 residues. Germline V lookup: CDR1 PRHDT, CDR2 FYEKMQ (reference sequence). The CDR3 region is CASSAGRGWDEQYF. The CDR3 DNA is TGTGCCAGCAGCGCCGGCAGGGGTTGGGACGAGCAGTACTTC.